This T cell receptor (beta chain) emerged from a study of neurological immune-mediated disorders (dated by TCRdb to between 2019 and 2020). Notes on the research overall: Peripheral blood TCR-beta repertoires from HTLV-I-associated myelopathy (HAM/TSP) patients, multiple sclerosis patients and healthy controls were compared by UMI-based sequencing. The cohort included some 68 subjects: approximately 14 with HAM/TSP, about 35 with multiple sclerosis, and around 20 healthy controls. The 106 TCR-beta libraries included longitudinal samples, technical triplicates and paired sorted CD4+ and CD8+ T-cell subsets alongside PBMC samples. The research as a whole found: TCR clonal expansion was highest in HAM/TSP patients and lowest in MS patients, with MS patients falling below even healthy controls. Across subjects, expanded clones never shared an identical CDR3 amino acid sequence, which suggests that the TCR-beta repertoires in every group were private.

To synthesize cDNA, template-switch 5'RACE was performed with a primer carrying a 10-nucleotide random unique molecular identifier so that each TCR transcript was tagged. Each sequencing run produced over 160 million TCR-beta sequences covering 15-18 subjects. The RNeasy kit was used for extraction of total RNA. The KAPA Real-time Library Amplification kit was used to amplify TCR-beta VDJ regions with primers targeting the TCR constant region and the 5'RACE anchor. A first PCR added sample indexes and Illumina adaptors, after which a second PCR increased the library yield. After Ampure bead purification, the TCR product of roughly 650 bp was size-selected on a 2% E-gel SizeSelection system. Library quality was checked on a Bioanalyzer, concentration was measured with Qubit, and libraries were quantified with the Kapa Library Quantification kit before pooling. An Illumina HiSeq 2500 was used to sequence the libraries paired-end at 2 x 150 bp. To increase sequence diversity, about 25-31% phiX was spiked into each library pool. In the authors' own workflow: The quality-filtered reads were processed with the UMI-based MiGEC pipeline, whose error correction step removed more than 75% of the raw TCR sequences. IMGT germline references were used for alignment of VDJ genes, and clonotypes were defined by a unique CDR3 amino acid sequence together with V-J genes. VDJtools evaluated clonal expansion, Shannon diversity and CDR3 relatedness (CalcPairwiseDistances, ClusterSamples); CLCbio workbench built phylogenetic trees. Clones with at least 8 unique UMIs were defined as expanded, with this threshold being based on coefficient-of-variation modelling across technical triplicates. TCRdb reworked the public reads: Q25 trimming with fastp, MiXCR clone assembly, productive beta chains retained. Identical CDR3 protein sequences are pooled into one entry, listed with their most common genes and DNA. TCRdb, not the authors, supplied the V and J calls. For this sample the table gives around 30,000 distinct CDR3 sequences, of which 4% were detected only once. Of the sample, roughly 23% falls within the top ten clones.

Many counts were recorded for this clonotype. Which antigen it targets is not known. Per-base qualities were not stored, and no clone one base away is much larger. The V end loses 2 bases and the J end loses 0 bases, and a stretch of 5 bases separates them. From cysteine to phenylalanine, the CDR3 is 14 amino acids long. Only CDR3 DNA remains: 42 bases, in frame from the first base. Sequences LNHDA (CDR1) and SQIVND (CDR2) are obtained from the germline V gene (reference sequence). Healthy controls were blood bank volunteers in Maryland, USA. For sorted-subset TCR libraries, about 1 million sorted CD4+ or CD8+ T cells were used. PBMCs were separated from peripheral blood using Ficoll-Hypaque density gradient centrifugation and then cryopreserved in liquid nitrogen. Paired sorted CD4+ and CD8+ subsets came from healthy controls, HAM/TSP patients and MS patients.

Here the chain combines TRBV19 and TRBJ2-1; the D gene is not confidently resolved. The TCR sequence derives from a woman aged 40 to 55 in good health. The sequencing input was CD4+ T cells from blood. The CDR3 is CASSISSSYNEQFF. The DNA reads TGTGCCAGTAGTATATCCAGCTCCTACAATGAGCAGTTCTTC.